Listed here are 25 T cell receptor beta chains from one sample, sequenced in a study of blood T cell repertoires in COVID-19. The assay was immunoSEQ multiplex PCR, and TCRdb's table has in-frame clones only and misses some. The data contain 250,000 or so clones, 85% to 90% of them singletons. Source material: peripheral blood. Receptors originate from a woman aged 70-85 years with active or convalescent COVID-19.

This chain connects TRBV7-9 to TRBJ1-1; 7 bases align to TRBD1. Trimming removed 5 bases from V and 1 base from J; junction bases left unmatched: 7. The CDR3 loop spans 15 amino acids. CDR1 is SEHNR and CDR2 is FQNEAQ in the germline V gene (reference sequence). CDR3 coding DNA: TGTGCCAGCAGCCCAAGGGGGCAAGGGAACACTGAAGCTTTCTTT. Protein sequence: CASSPRGQGNTEAFF.

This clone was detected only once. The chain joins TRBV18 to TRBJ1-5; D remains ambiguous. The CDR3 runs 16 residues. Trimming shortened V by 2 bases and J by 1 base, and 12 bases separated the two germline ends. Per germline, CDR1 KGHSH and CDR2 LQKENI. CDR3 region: CASSPGGPTSNQPQHF. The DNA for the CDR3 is TGTGCCAGCTCACCAGGAGGCCCGACGAGCAATCAGCCCCAGCATTTT.

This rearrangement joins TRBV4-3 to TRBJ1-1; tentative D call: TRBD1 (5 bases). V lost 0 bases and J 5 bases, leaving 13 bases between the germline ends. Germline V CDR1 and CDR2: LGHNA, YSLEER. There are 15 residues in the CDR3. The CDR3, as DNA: TGCGCCAGCAGCCAAGACAGGGCAGGGCGGACTGAAGCTTTCTTT. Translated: CASSQDRAGRTEAFF.

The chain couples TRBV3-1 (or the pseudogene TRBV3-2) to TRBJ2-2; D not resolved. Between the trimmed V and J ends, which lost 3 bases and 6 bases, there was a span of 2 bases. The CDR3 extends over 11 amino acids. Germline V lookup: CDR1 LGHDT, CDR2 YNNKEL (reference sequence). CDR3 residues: CASSHSGELFF. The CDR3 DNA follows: TGTGCCAGCAGCCACTCCGGGGAGCTGTTTTTT.

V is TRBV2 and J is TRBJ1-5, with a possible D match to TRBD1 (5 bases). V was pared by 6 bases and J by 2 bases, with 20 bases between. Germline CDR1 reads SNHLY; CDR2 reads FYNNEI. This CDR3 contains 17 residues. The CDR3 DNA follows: TGTGCCAGCAGAGGCTTCTGGGGGGGGGACGGCAATCAGCCCCAGCATTTT. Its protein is CASRGFWGGDGNQPQHF.

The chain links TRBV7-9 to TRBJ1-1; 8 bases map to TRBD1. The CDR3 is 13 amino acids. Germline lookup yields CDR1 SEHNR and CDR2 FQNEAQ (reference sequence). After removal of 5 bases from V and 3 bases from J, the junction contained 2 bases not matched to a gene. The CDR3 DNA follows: TGTGCCAGCAGCCGACAGGGGTACACTGAAGCTTTCTTT. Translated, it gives CASSRQGYTEAFF.

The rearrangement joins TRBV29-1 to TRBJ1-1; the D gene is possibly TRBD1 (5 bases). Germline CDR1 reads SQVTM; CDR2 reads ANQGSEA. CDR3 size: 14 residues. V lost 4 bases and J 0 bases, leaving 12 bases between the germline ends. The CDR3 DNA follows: TGCAGCGTTGCCTGGCTGACAGTGAACACTGAAGCTTTCTTT. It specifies CSVAWLTVNTEAFF.

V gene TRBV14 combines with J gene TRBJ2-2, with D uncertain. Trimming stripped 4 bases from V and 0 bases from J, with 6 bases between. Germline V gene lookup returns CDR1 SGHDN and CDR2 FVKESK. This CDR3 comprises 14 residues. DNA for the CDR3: TGTGCCAGCAGCCCTACAGCGAACACCGGGGAGCTGTTTTTT. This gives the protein CASSPTANTGELFF.

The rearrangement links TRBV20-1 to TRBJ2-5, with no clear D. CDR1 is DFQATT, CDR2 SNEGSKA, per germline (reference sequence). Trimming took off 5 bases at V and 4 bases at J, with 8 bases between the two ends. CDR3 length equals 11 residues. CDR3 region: CSAPGLETQYF. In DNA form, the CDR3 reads TGCAGTGCTCCGGGTCTAGAGACCCAGTACTTC.

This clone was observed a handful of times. The CDR3 nucleotides read TGTGCCAGCAGTTCGACAGGGCGCGAGCAGTACTTC. This encodes CASSSTGREQYF. The gene calls are TRBV9 and TRBJ2-7; 7 positions match TRBD1. Looked up from germline, CDR1 is SGDLS and CDR2 is YYNGEE. The CDR3 has 12 residues. Trimming cost V 5 bases and J 6 bases; bases outside gene matches: 5.

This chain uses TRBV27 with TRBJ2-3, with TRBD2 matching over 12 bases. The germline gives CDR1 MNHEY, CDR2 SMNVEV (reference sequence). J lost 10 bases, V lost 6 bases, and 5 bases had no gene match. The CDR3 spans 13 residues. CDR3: CASRSSGGAPQYF. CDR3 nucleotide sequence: TGTGCCAGCAGGTCTAGCGGGGGGGCCCCGCAGTATTTT.

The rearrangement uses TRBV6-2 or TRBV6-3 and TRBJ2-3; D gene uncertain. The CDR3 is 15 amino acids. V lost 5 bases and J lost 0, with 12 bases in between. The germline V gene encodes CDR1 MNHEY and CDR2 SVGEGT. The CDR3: CASSPSRLSTDTQYF. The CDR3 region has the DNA TGTGCCAGCAGTCCGAGCCGCCTCAGCACAGATACGCAGTATTTT.

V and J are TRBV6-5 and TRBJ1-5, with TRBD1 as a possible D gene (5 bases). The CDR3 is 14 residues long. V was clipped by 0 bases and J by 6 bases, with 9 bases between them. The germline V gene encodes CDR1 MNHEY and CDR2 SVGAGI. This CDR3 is CASSYSGGTQPQHF. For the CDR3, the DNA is TGTGCCAGCAGTTACTCGGGGGGTACTCAGCCCCAGCATTTT.

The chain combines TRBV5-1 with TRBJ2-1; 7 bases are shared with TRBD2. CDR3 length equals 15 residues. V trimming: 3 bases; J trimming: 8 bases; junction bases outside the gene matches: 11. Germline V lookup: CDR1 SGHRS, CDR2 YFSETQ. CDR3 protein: CASSSGTGGWDEQFF. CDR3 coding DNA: TGCGCCAGCAGCTCCGGGACGGGGGGTTGGGATGAGCAGTTCTTC.

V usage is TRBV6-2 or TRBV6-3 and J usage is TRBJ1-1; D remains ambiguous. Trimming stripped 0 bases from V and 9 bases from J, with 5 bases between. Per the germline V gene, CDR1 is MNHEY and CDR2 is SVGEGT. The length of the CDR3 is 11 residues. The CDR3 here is CASSYSTKAFF. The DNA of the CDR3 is TGTGCCAGCAGTTACTCAACTAAAGCTTTCTTT.

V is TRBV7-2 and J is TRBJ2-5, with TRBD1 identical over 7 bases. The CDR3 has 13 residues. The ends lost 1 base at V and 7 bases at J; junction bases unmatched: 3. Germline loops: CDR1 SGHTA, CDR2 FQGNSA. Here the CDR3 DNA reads TGTGCCAGCAGCTTAGGACAGGGAGTGACCCAGTACTTC. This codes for CASSLGQGVTQYF. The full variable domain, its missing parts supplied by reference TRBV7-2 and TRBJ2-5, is GAGVSQSPSNKVTEKGKDVELRCDPISGHTALYWYRQSLGQGLEFLIYFQGNSAPDKSGLPSDRFSAERTGGSVSTLTIQRTQQEDSAVYLCASSLGQGVTQYFGPGTRLLVL.

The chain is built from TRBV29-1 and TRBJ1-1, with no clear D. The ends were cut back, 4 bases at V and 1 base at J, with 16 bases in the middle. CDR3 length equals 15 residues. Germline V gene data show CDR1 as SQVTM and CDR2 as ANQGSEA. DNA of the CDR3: TGCAGCGTTGTTCTCGGTGGGCGGGCGAACACTGAAGCTTTCTTT. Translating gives CSVVLGGRANTEAFF.

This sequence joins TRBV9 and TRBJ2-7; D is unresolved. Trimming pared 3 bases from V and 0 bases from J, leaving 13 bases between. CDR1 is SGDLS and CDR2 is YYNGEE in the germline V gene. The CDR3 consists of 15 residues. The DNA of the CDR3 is TGTGCCAGCAGCGCGGAGCCTTCGAGCTCCTACGAGCAGTACTTC. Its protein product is CASSAEPSSSYEQYF.

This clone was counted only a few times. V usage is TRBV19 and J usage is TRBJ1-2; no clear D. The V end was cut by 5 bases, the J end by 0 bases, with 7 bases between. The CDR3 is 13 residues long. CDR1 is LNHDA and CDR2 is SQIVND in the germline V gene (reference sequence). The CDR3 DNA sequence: TGTGCCAGTAGTTTGAGGGCTAACTATGGCTACACCTTC. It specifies CASSLRANYGYTF. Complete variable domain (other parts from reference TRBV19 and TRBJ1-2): DGGITQSPKYLFRKEGQNVTLSCEQNLNHDAMYWYRQDPGQGLRLIYYSQIVNDFQKGDIAEGYSVSREKKESFPLTVTSAQKNPTAFYLCASSLRANYGYTFGSGTRLTVV.

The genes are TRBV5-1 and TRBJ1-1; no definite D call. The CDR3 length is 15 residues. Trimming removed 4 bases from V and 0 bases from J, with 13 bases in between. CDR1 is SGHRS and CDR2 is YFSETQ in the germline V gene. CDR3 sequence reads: CASSASDKVNTEAFF. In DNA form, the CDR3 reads TGCGCCAGCAGCGCGTCCGATAAAGTGAACACTGAAGCTTTCTTT.

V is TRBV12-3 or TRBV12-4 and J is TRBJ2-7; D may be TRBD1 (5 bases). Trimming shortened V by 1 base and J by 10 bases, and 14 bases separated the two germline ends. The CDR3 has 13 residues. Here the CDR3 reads CASSLGDVGAQYF. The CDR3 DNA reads TGTGCCAGCAGTTTAGGTGATGTAGGGGCTCAGTACTTC.

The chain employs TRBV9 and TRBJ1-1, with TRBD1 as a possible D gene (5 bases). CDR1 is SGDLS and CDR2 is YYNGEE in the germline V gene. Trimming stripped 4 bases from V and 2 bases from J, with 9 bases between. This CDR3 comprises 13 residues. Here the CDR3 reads CASSQGANTEAFF. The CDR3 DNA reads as TGTGCCAGCAGCCAAGGGGCTAACACTGAAGCTTTCTTT.

This chain's CDR3 is CASSNQRGPDQLLFF. CDR3 DNA: TGTGCCAGCTCTAACCAACGGGGTCCCGATCAATTATTGTTTTTT. The V call is TRBV18, the J call TRBJ1-4; D is unclear. This CDR3 has 15 residues. Germline CDR1 KGHSH, CDR2 LQKENI. The ends were cut back, 6 bases at V and 15 bases at J, with 26 bases in the middle. The whole variable domain, remainder taken from reference TRBV18 and TRBJ1-4, is NAGVMQNPRHLVRRRGQEARLRCSPMKGHSHVYWYRQLPEEGLKFMVYLQKENIIDESGMPKERFSAEFPKEGPSILRIQQVVRGDSAAYFCASSNQRGPDQLLFFGSGTQLSVL.

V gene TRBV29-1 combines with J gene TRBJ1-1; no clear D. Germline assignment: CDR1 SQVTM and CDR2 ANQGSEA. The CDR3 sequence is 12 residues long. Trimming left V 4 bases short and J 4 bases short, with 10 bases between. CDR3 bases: TGCAGCGTTGCCGACCCGGGCACTGAAGCTTTCTTT. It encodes CSVADPGTEAFF. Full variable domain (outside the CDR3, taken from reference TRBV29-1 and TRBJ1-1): SAVISQKPSRDICQRGTSLTIQCQVDSQVTMMFWYRQQPGQSLTLIATANQGSEATYESGFVIDKFPISRPNLTFSTLTVSNMSPEDSSIYLCSVADPGTEAFFGQGTRLTVV.

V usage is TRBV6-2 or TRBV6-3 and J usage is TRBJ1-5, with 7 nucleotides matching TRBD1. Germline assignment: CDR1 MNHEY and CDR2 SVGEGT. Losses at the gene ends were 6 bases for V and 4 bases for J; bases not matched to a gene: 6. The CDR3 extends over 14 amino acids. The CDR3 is CASSQLTGNQPQHF. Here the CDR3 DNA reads TGTGCCAGCAGCCAATTGACAGGGAATCAGCCCCAGCATTTT.